These T cell receptor beta chains were read from a single sample in a study of T cells after somatic rescue of genetic block. Produced via immunoSEQ multiplex PCR; TCRdb's table is partial and in-frame only. The table has over 9,500 clones, less than 85% seen once; the top ten hold 22%. Sequencing was done on a sample of peripheral blood mononuclear cells (PBMCs). Receptors originate from a boy aged 5-17 years. CDR3s include the opening cysteine and the closing phenylalanine or tryptophan. Fields, in order: clone size, V gene, J gene, D gene, CDR3 protein, CDR3 DNA. A D gene is named only where the DNA matches it firmly. Some rows have no size entry. The others give once, few or many, or a class for an expanded clone.

medium-sized	TRBV5-8	TRBJ1-1	TRBD1	CASSFRDRGPVDTEAFF	TGTGCCAGCAGCTTCCGGGACAGGGGGCCGGTGGACACTGAAGCTTTCTTT
once	TRBV5-1	TRBJ2-3	TRBD1	CASRIKDREADTQYF	TGCGCCAGCAGAATCAAGGACAGGGAGGCAGATACGCAGTATTTT
-	TRBV5-4	TRBJ2-3	TRBD2	CASSVSGVVDTQYF	TGTGCCAGCAGCGTGAGCGGGGTGGTAGATACGCAGTATTTT
-	TRBV7-3	TRBJ1-1	-	CASSDGQEAFF	TGTGCCAGCAGCGACGGACAGGAAGCTTTCTTT
-	TRBV28	TRBJ2-5	TRBD1	CASWGQAPETQYF	TGTGCCAGTTGGGGACAGGCGCCGGAGACCCAGTACTTC
-	TRBV18	TRBJ1-1	-	CASSPQGSNTEAFF	TGTGCCAGCTCACCTCAGGGTTCGAACACTGAAGCTTTCTTT
-	TRBV5-1	TRBJ1-2	-	CASSWREAEGPYGYTF	TGCGCCAGCAGCTGGAGGGAGGCCGAAGGCCCCTATGGCTACACCTTC
once	TRBV7-3	TRBJ2-2	-	CASSLRGGELFF	TGTGCCAGCAGCTTACGTGGAGGGGAGCTGTTTTTT
-	TRBV7-9	TRBJ2-3	-	CASSFGVTDTQYF	TGTGCCAGCAGCTTTGGTGTTACAGATACGCAGTATTTT
medium-sized	TRBV19	TRBJ2-7	-	CASSMGQGSYEQYF	TGTGCCAGTAGTATGGGGCAGGGGAGCTACGAGCAGTACTTC
-	TRBV5-1	TRBJ2-7	-	CASSFQGPGYEQYF	TGCGCCAGCAGCTTCCAGGGGCCCGGCTACGAGCAGTACTTC
few	TRBV6-6	TRBJ2-7	-	CASSYGGMLNEQYF	TGTGCCAGCAGTTACGGGGGGATGTTAAACGAGCAGTACTTC
once	TRBV7-7	TRBJ2-1	TRBD2	CASSQTSGGANEQFF	TGTGCCAGCAGCCAAACTAGCGGGGGGGCCAATGAGCAGTTCTTC
-	TRBV7-9	TRBJ2-7	-	CASSLPPLSEQYF	TGTGCCAGCAGCTTACCCCCCCTTTCCGAGCAGTACTTC